This T cell receptor beta chain was recovered during a study of CD8+ T cells in alopecia areata. Notes on the study in general: Mice showed TCR sharing more clearly than patients did, possibly owing to HLA.

V was pared by 6 bases and J by 4 bases, with 3 bases of the junction left unmatched. CDR3 length: 13 amino acids. Germline CDR1 reads SNHLY; CDR2 reads FYNNEI. Note on this clone: Its antigen remains unknown.

Sorting of CD4+ and CD8+ T cells was performed on PBMCs. Following RNA extraction, reverse transcription yielded cDNA that acted as the sequencing template. The data were produced by immunoSEQ multiplex PCR, yet TCRdb's version contains in-frame clones alone and is incomplete. The sample carries about 200,000 clones, 56% recorded once. This sequence originates from a human donor in good health. The rearrangement links TRBV2 to TRBJ2-7; 10 bases are shared with TRBD1. Specimen: CD8+ T cells sorted from blood. CDR3 coding DNA: TGTGCCAGCAGCAGGACAGGGGGATACGAGCAGTACTTC. This translates into CASSRTGGYEQYF.